A single sample is the source of the 29 T cell receptor beta chains below, sequenced in a study of monozygotic twins with inflammatory bowel disease. For each CDR3 protein, TCRdb gives one entry from its re-call of the 5' RACE reads, without DNA. This sample's table has about 160,000 distinct CDR3 sequences. The sample was blood. The receptors stem from a human donor with ulcerative colitis or Crohn's disease, or a healthy co-twin of an affected twin (not recorded which).

This chain joins TRBV19 and TRBJ2-2; the D gene TCRdb calls, TRBD1, cannot be checked with no DNA. This CDR3 comprises 15 residues. Germline V gene lookup returns CDR1 LNHDA and CDR2 SQIVND (reference sequence). The CDR3 spells CASSITGTNTEELFF.

The chain employs TRBV28 and TRBJ1-1; TCRdb outputs TRBD1, but without DNA this stays unchecked. The germline gives CDR1 MDHEN, CDR2 SYDVKM. This CDR3 contains 14 residues. CDR3 region: CASRPPGQNTEAFF.

The J gene is TRBJ2-3, the V gene TRBV10-3; checking the TCRdb D call of TRBD1 is not possible without DNA. The CDR3 spans 13 residues. CDR1 is ENHRY and CDR2 is SYGVKD in the germline V gene. This CDR3 is CAISEGTSDTQYF.

This chain links TRBV20-1 with TRBJ2-1; the D call from TCRdb, TRBD2, cannot be confirmed without DNA. This CDR3 comprises 14 residues. The germline V gene has CDR1 DFQATT and CDR2 SNEGSKA (reference sequence). CDR3 loop: CSARVPSGSGWQFF.

The CDR3 sequence: CASSLGGGALPTNEKLFF. The chain recombines TRBV4-2 with TRBJ1-4. Germline values: CDR1 LGHNA, CDR2 YNFKEQ. The CDR3 covers 18 residues.

The genes are TRBV19 and TRBJ2-1; TCRdb proposes TRBD2, but this gene call is untestable without DNA. There are 14 residues in the CDR3. Germline loops: CDR1 LNHDA, CDR2 SQIVND (reference sequence). The CDR3 loop is CASTPGVGPYEQFF.

V and J are TRBV19 and TRBJ2-5; TCRdb calls TRBD2, which cannot be checked without DNA. The CDR3 is 15 residues long. Germline CDR1 reads LNHDA; CDR2 reads SQIVND (reference sequence). CDR3 protein: CASSTGLAGRETQYF.

This sequence joins TRBV30 and TRBJ1-1. Looked up from germline, CDR1 is GTSNPN and CDR2 is SVGIG (reference sequence). The CDR3 sequence is 13 residues long. The CDR3 is CAWDSGGHTEAFF.

The chain links TRBV9 to TRBJ2-5; TCRdb reports TRBD1, a call that lacks DNA to check it against. This CDR3 comprises 14 residues. Germline lookup yields CDR1 SGDLS and CDR2 YYNGEE. This CDR3 is CASSVSGSGESQYF.

The chain links TRBV14 to TRBJ1-4; the D call of TRBD1 rests on TCRdb alone, since no DNA is present to check it. The CDR3 spans 14 residues. Germline values: CDR1 SGHDN, CDR2 FVKESK. The CDR3 here is CASSPAQGMEKLFF.

The V gene is TRBV5-1, the J gene TRBJ2-7; absent DNA, TCRdb's TRBD2 call cannot be checked. The CDR3 has 15 residues. Germline V lookup: CDR1 SGHRS, CDR2 YFSETQ. The CDR3: CASSLAGTIPYEQYF.

The V call is TRBV18, the J call TRBJ2-1; without DNA, the TCRdb call of TRBD1 cannot be checked. The CDR3 runs 17 residues. CDR1 KGHSH and CDR2 LQKENI come from the germline V gene. This CDR3 is CASSPGTGGSSYNEQFF.

The V gene is TRBV21-1, the J gene TRBJ2-7; the D call from TCRdb, TRBD2, cannot be confirmed without DNA. TRBV21-1 is a pseudogene. The CDR3 runs to 16 residues. The CDR3 loop reads CASSKRASGLSYEQYF.

The rearrangement links TRBV7-9 to TRBJ1-5; TCRdb indicates TRBD1, and absent DNA this call remains unverified. This CDR3 region has 16 residues. The germline gives CDR1 SEHNR, CDR2 FQNEAQ (reference sequence). This chain's CDR3 is CASSLGVTGSNQPQHF.

The chain combines TRBV6-1 with TRBJ2-7; absent DNA, TCRdb's TRBD1 call cannot be checked. Germline CDR1 reads MNHNS; CDR2 reads SASEGT. CDR3 length equals 15 residues. This CDR3 reads CASSIPGQLSYEQYF.

The CDR3 here is CASSPLSRGGSTEAFF. The chain recombines TRBV3-1 with TRBJ1-1; there is no DNA to check the TCRdb D call of TRBD1. The CDR3 extends over 16 amino acids. Germline values: CDR1 LGHDT, CDR2 YNNKEL (reference sequence). The full variable domain, with the rest looked up from reference TRBV3-1 and TRBJ1-1, is DTAVSQTPKYLVTQMGNDKSIKCEQNLGHDTMYWYKQDSKKFLKIMFSYNNKELIINETVPNRFSPKSPDKAHLNLHINSLELGDSAVYFCASSPLSRGGSTEAFFGQGTRLTVV.

The gene calls are TRBV9 and TRBJ2-7; TCRdb's assignment of TRBD1 cannot be checked, as there is no DNA. CDR1 is SGDLS, CDR2 YYNGEE, per germline. This CDR3 is built from 14 residues. CDR3 region: CASSVEGTPYEQYF.

The chain uses TRBV7-8 and TRBJ2-1. This CDR3 is 12 amino acids long. Germline-derived CDR1 and CDR2 are SGHVS and FQNEAQ. CDR3 sequence: CASKSRVDEQFF.

The chain is built from TRBV3-1 and TRBJ2-5; TCRdb indicates TRBD2, and absent DNA this call remains unverified. Germline CDR1 and CDR2: LGHDT and YNNKEL (reference sequence). The CDR3 extends over 16 amino acids. This chain's CDR3 is CASSPRGTHRGETQYF.

The chain employs TRBV29-1 and TRBJ2-7; lacking DNA, the TRBD2 call made by TCRdb goes unchecked. Germline V gene data show CDR1 as SQVTM and CDR2 as ANQGSEA. CDR3 length equals 14 residues. The CDR3 loop reads CSVERSGATYEQYF.

The chain couples TRBV2 to TRBJ2-7; TCRdb outputs TRBD2, but without DNA this stays unchecked. There are 15 residues in the CDR3. Looked up from germline, CDR1 is SNHLY and CDR2 is FYNNEI. The CDR3 loop is CASRGPAGDPYEQYF.

V usage is TRBV5-6 and J usage is TRBJ2-5. This CDR3 comprises 13 residues. The germline gives CDR1 SGHDT, CDR2 YYEEEE. CDR3 loop: CASSLTEKETQYF.

The rearrangement links TRBV12-3 or TRBV12-4 to TRBJ2-5; absent DNA, TCRdb's TRBD2 call cannot be checked. The CDR3 extends over 14 amino acids. CDR3 protein: CASSGTSGSETQYF.

The rearrangement joins TRBV20-1 to TRBJ1-1; TCRdb returns TRBD1, unconfirmable since there is no DNA. Germline V gene sequence: CDR1 DFQATT, CDR2 SNEGSKA (reference sequence). The CDR3 runs 12 residues. The CDR3: CSARTGGTEAFF.

The chain links TRBV12-3 or TRBV12-4 to TRBJ2-7; TCRdb returns TRBD1, unconfirmable since there is no DNA. CDR3 length: 12 residues. The CDR3 sequence: CASSSRGSEQYF.

V gene TRBV28 combines with J gene TRBJ2-4. CDR1 is MDHEN and CDR2 is SYDVKM in the germline V gene. This CDR3 region has 15 residues. The chain's CDR3 is CASSLSERAKNIQYF.

The rearrangement joins TRBV7-2 to TRBJ2-3; TCRdb calls TRBD1, which cannot be checked without DNA. The CDR3 extends over 15 amino acids. Germline loops: CDR1 SGHTA, CDR2 FQGNSA. This chain's CDR3 is CASSLGQGGRDTQYF.

CDR3 sequence: CASSQDLRQPQHF. The chain joins TRBV3-1 to TRBJ1-5. The length of the CDR3 is 13 residues. Germline V gene sequence: CDR1 LGHDT, CDR2 YNNKEL (reference sequence).

Here the CDR3 reads CASSRQEDQPQHF. The rearrangement joins TRBV13 to TRBJ1-5. The V gene's germline CDR1 is PRHDT and CDR2 FYEKMQ (reference sequence). CDR3 size: 13 residues.